This T cell receptor (beta chain) appears in the sequencing data of a study of post-analysis software for immune sequencing data. Study background: Some patients lacked subtype; others had relapsing-remitting, secondary progressive or progressive-relapsing disease. Notes on the study in general: Patients showed TRBV5-6, TRBV5-1 and TRBV20-1 among a few TRBV segments more frequent than in controls.

Carried by the TCR beta cDNA libraries were unique molecular identifiers. TCRdb re-called the PCR reads through MiXCR, storing one row per CDR3 protein. The sample holds 250,000 to 300,000 distinct CDR3 sequences, 35% to 45% seen once. This clonotype was recorded at least ten times. The antigen is undetermined. The J segment lost 2 bases and the V segment lost 8 bases, leaving 5 bases of the junction unmatched. Germline loops: CDR1 SGHRS, CDR2 YFSETQ. The CDR3 has 14 residues. The V and J genes are TRBV5-1 and TRBJ2-3; 10 nucleotides line up with TRBD1. Sequenced material: blood. The origin of this receptor is a girl aged 5-17 years with multiple sclerosis. The chain's CDR3 is CASRTGGPTDTQYF. In DNA form, the CDR3 reads TGCGCCAGTCGGACAGGGGGGCCCACAGATACGCAGTATTTT.